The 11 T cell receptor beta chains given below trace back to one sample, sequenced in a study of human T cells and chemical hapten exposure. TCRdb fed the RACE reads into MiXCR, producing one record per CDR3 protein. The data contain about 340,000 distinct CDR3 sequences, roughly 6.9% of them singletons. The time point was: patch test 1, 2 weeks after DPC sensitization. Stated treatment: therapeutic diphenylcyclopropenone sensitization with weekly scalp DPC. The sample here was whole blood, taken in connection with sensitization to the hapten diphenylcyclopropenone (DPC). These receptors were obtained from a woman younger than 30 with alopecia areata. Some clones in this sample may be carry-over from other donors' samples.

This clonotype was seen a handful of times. This CDR3 is CSARVGQGNTEAFF. The CDR3 nucleotides are TGCAGTGCTAGAGTGGGACAGGGGAACACTGAAGCTTTCTTT. The V and J genes are TRBV20-1 and TRBJ1-1; TRBD1 matches 9 bases. CDR3 length equals 14 residues. The ends lost 1 base at V and 1 base at J; junction bases unmatched: 1. From germline, CDR1 is DFQATT and CDR2 SNEGSKA (reference sequence).

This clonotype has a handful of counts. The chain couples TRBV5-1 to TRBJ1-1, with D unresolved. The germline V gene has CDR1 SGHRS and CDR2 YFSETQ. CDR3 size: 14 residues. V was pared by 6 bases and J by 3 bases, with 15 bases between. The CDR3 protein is CASNFRGRDTEAFF. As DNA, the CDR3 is TGCGCCAGCAACTTCCGGGGTCGCGACACTGAAGCTTTCTTT.

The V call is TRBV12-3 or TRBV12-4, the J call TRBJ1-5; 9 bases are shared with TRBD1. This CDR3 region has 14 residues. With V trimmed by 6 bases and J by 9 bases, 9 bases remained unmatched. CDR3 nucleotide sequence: TGTGCCAGCAGCAGACAGGGGGAAATAAGGCCCCAGCATTTT. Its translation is CASSRQGEIRPQHF.

The CDR3 is CASSPTSGGAGQYF. CDR3 bases: TGTGCCAGCAGTCCAACTAGCGGGGGGGCGGGGCAGTATTTT. The chain carries TRBV12-3 or TRBV12-4 and TRBJ2-3, with 13 bases matching TRBD2. CDR3 size: 14 residues. Trimming at V came to 5 bases and at J to 11 bases, leaving 7 bases not matched to a gene.

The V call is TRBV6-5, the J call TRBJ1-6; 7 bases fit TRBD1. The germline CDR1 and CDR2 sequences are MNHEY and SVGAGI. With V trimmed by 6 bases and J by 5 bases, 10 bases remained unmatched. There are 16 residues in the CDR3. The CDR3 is CASRITGDPNNSPLHF. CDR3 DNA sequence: TGTGCCAGCAGGATTACAGGGGATCCGAATAATTCACCCCTCCACTTT.

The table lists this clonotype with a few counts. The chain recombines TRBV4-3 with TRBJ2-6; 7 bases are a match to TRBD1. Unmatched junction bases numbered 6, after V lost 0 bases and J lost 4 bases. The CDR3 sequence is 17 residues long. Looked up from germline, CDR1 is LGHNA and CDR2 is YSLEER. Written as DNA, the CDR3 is TGCGCCAGCAGCCAAGATGGGGACAGTTCCGGGGCCAACGTCCTGACTTTC. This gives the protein CASSQDGDSSGANVLTF.

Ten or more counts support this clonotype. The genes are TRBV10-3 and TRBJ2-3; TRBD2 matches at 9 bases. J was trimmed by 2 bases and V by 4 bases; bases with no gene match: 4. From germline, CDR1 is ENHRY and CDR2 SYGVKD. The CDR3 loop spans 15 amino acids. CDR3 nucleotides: TGTGCCATCAGTGGGCTAGCGGGGAACACAGATACGCAGTATTTT. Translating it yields CAISGLAGNTDTQYF.

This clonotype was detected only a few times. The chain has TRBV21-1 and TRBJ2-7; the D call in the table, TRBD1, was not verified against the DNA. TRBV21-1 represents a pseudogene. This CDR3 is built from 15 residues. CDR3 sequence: CASSPPGTGNHEQYF. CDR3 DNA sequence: TGTGCCAGCAGCCCCCCTGGGACAGGGAACCACGAGCAGTACTTC.

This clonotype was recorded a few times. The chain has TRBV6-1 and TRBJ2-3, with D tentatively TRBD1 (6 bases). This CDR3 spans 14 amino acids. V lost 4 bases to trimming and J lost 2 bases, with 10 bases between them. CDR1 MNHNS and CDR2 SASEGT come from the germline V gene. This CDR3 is CASSGLGATDTQYF. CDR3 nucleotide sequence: TGTGCCAGCAGTGGTTTGGGGGCCACAGATACGCAGTATTTT.

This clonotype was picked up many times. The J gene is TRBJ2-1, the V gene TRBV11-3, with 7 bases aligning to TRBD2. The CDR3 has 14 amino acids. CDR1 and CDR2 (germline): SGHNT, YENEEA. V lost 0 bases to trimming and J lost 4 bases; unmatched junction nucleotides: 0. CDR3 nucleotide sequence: TGTGCCAGCAGCTTAGACGGGGGGTACAATGAGCAGTTCTTC. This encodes CASSLDGGYNEQFF.

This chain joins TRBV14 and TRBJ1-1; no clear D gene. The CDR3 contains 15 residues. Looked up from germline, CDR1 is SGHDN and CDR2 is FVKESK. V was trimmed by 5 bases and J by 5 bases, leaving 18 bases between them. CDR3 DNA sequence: TGTGCCAGCAGCTCGTCGGGCGGCCGGGGAACTGAAGCTTTCTTT. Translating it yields CASSSSGGRGTEAFF.